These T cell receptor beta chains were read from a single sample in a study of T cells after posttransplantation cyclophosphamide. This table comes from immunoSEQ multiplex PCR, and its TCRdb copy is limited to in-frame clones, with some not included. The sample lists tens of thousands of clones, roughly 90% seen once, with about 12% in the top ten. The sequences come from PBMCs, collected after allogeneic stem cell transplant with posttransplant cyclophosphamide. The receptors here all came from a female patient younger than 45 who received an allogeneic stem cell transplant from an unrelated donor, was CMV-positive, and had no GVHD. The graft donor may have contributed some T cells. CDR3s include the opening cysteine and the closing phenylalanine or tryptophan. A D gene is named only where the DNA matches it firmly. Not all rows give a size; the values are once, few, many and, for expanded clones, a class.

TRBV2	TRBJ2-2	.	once	TGTGCCAGCAATGGGGCCGAGGAGGGATTCGTTAGCACCGGGGAGCTGTTTTTT	CASNGAEEGFVSTGELFF
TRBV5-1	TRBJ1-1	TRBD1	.	TGCGCCAGCAGCTTGGATGTGACAGGGTTTGGGACTGAAGCTTTCTTT	CASSLDVTGFGTEAFF
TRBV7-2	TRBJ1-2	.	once	TGTGCCAGCCCCCGTGGCGGGGGGCGCGGGGGAAGGTATGGCTACACCTTC	CASPRGGGRGGRYGYTF
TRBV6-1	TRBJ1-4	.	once	TGTGCCAGCAGTGCCTTCAGGGAGGTGGGTGAAAAACTGTTTTTT	CASSAFREVGEKLFF
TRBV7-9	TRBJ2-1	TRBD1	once	TGTGCCAGCAGCATCGGGACAGGGACTTTTCTTAGCTCCTACAATGAGCAGTTCTTC	CASSIGTGTFLSSYNEQFF
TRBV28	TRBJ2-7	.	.	TGTGCCAGCAGTTTCCTTTTCTCCTACGAGCAGTACTTC	CASSFLFSYEQYF
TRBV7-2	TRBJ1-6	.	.	TGTGCCAGCAGCTTAGAATTAACAGGCAATTCACCCCTCCACTTT	CASSLELTGNSPLHF
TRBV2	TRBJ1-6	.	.	TGTGCCAGGAGAGACATCTCAAACGGCTATAATTCACCCCTCCACTTT	CARRDISNGYNSPLHF
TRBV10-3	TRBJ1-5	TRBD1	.	TGTGCCTCGGGACAGGGTAGATATAGCAATCAGCCCCAGCATTTT	CASGQGRYSNQPQHF
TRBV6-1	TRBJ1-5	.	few	TGTGCCAGCAGGACAGGATCCAATCAGCCCCAGCATTTT	CASRTGSNQPQHF
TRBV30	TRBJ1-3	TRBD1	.	TGTGCCGTGACAGGGCCAGTCTCTGGAAACACCATATATTTT	CAVTGPVSGNTIYF
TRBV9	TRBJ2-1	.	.	TGTGCCAGCAGCTTACAAGGGGGGGCCTGGGGATACAATGAGCAGTTCTTC	CASSLQGGAWGYNEQFF
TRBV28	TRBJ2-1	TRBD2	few	TGTGCCAGCAGTTTTTTCCCCCGGGCGGGGGGCCCCCACAATGAGCAGTTCTTC	CASSFFPRAGGPHNEQFF
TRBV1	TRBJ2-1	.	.	TGCACCAGCAGCCCGCAGACAGGGGGCTATGAGCAGTTCTTC	CTSSPQTGGYEQFF
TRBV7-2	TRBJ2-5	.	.	TGTGCCAGCAGCTTTAGCGCCCAAGAGACCCAGTACTTC	CASSFSAQETQYF
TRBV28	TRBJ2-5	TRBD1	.	TGTGCCAGCAGTGGACCGGGACAGGGCTTTGAGACCCAGTACTTC	CASSGPGQGFETQYF
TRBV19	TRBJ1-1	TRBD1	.	TGTGCCAGTAGTAGACTGACAGGGTTCAAGACTGAAGCTTTCTTT	CASSRLTGFKTEAFF
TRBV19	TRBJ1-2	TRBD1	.	TGTGCCAGTAACACCTGGACAGGGAACTATGGCTACACCTTC	CASNTWTGNYGYTF
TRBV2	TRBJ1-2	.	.	TGTGCCAGCAGGGAACTAAGGGGAGGGTATGGCTACACCTTC	CASRELRGGYGYTF
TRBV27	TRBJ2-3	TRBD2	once	TGTGCCAGCAGTCCGGGGACTAGCGGCACAGATACGCAGTATTTT	CASSPGTSGTDTQYF
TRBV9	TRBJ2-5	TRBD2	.	TGTGCCAGCAGCGAGGGAGCGGGGGGGGTCGAGACCCAGTACTTC	CASSEGAGGVETQYF
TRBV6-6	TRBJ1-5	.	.	TGTGCCGGGGGGAGGGAAAGTCAGCCCCAGCATTTT	CAGGRESQPQHF
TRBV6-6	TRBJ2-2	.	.	TGTGCCAGCGCCCCGGGACACTCTAACACCGGGGAGCTGTTTTTT	CASAPGHSNTGELFF
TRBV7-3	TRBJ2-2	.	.	TGTGCCAGCAGCTTAAACGGCAGGGAGGTTGTTTCCGGGGAGCTGTTTTTT	CASSLNGREVVSGELFF
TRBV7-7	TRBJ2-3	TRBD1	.	TGTGCTAGCAGCTTGGGACAGGGCCCAGATACGCAGTATTTT	CASSLGQGPDTQYF
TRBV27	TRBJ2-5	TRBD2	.	TGTGCCAGCAGTTTCCTGGGGCCTAGCGGGGGGGCCGAAGAGACCCAGTACTTC	CASSFLGPSGGAEETQYF
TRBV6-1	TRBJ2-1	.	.	TGTGCCAGCAGCCGGACTCGAAATGAGCAGTTCTTC	CASSRTRNEQFF
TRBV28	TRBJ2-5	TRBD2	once	TGTGCCAGCAGTTTTGGCCCGGGGCGGGGGAGCCAAGAGACCCAGTACTTC	CASSFGPGRGSQETQYF
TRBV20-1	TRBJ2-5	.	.	TGCAGTGCTACCTTGGAGACCCAGTACTTC	CSATLETQYF
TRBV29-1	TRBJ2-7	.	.	TGCAGCGTTGAAGAAGAGGTCGAGCAGTACTTC	CSVEEEVEQYF
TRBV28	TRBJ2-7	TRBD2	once	TGTGCCAGCACCTCACCGGGACTACCCTACGAGCAGTACTTC	CASTSPGLPYEQYF
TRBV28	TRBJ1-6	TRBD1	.	TGTGCCAGCAGTTTGACAGGGACTAATTCACCCCTCCACTTT	CASSLTGTNSPLHF
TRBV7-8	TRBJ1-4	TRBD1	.	TGTGCCAGCAGCTTAGCGCAGGGGGCTGGAGGTGAAAAACTGTTTTTT	CASSLAQGAGGEKLFF
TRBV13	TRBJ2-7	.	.	TGTGCCAGCAGCTTATACGGGAACTACGAGCAGTACTTC	CASSLYGNYEQYF
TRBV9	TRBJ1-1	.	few	TGTGCCAGCAGCCATTTTTCCTCAGAAAGCACTGAAGCTTTCTTT	CASSHFSSESTEAFF
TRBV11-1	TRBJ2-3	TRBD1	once	TGTGCCAGCAGCCGAAGGACAGGGGGCTACACAGATACGCAGTATTTT	CASSRRTGGYTDTQYF
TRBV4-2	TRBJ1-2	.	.	TGTGCCAGCAGCCCGGGGGAGTATGGCTACACCTTC	CASSPGEYGYTF
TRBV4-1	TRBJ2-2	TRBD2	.	TGCGCCAGCAGCCAGGGGCCTAGCGGGGGAACCGGGGAGCTGTTTTTT	CASSQGPSGGTGELFF
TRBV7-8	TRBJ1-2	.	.	TGTGCCAGCAGCTTAGGGCCCCGATATGGCTACACCTTC	CASSLGPRYGYTF
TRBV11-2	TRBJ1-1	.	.	TGTGCCAGCAGCCCAGGACTCATTTCGAACACTGAAGCTTTCTTT	CASSPGLISNTEAFF
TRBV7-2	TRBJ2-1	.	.	TGTGCCAGCAGCCCCGCTAGCTTCGGTGAGCAGTTCTTC	CASSPASFGEQFF
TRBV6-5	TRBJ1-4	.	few	TGTGCCAGCAGTTCGGGTGAAAAACTGTTTTTT	CASSSGEKLFF
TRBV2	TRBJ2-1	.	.	TGTGCCAGCATCCAAAGTAGCGACACCTCCTACAATGAGCAGTTCTTC	CASIQSSDTSYNEQFF
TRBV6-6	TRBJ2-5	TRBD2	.	TGTGCCAGCAGTTACTCGTCGGGCGGGGGTTCGGAGACCCAGTACTTC	CASSYSSGGGSETQYF
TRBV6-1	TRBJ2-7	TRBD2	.	TGTGCCAGCAGTGAAGTTTGGGGGGGGACCTACGAGCAGTACTTC	CASSEVWGGTYEQYF